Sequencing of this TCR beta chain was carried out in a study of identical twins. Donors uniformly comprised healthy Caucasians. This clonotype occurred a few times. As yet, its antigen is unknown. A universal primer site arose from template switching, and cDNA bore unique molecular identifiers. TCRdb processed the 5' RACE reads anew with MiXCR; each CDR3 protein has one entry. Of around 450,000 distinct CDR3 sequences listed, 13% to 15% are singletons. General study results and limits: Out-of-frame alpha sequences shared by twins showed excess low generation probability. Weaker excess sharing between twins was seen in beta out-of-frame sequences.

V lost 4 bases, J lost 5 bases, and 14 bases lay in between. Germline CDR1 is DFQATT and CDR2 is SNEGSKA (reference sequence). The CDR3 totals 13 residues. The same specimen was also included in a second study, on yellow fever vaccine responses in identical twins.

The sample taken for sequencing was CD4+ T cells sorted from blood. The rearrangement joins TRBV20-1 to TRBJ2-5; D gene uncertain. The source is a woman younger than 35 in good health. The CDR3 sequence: CSAIRRQTETQYF. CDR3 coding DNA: TGCAGTGCTATACGACGGCAGACGGAGACCCAGTACTTC.